The present T cell receptor (beta chain) was sequenced within a study of T-cell reconstitution after alpha-beta-depleted transplantation in children. Study conclusions and caveats: One year post-transplant, T-cell counts and diversity were largely derived from T cells produced anew. Alpha-beta T cells present about two months after transplant were reported to originate from several hundred expanded graft clones.

Unique molecular identifiers were incorporated when the TCRbeta library was constructed. TCRdb processed the PCR reads anew with MiXCR; each CDR3 protein has one entry. Here the sample spans fewer than 350,000 distinct CDR3 sequences, roughly 7.8% being singletons. Germline assignment: CDR1 MNHEY and CDR2 SVGAGI. This CDR3 spans 17 amino acids. V was clipped by 2 bases and J by 0 bases; unmatched bases: 8. This clonotype turned up a few times. Its antigen remains unknown. The chain links TRBV6-5 to TRBJ2-3; 7 positions agree with TRBD1. This sequence was found in a female patient aged 2-10 years who had a stem cell transplant for Fanconi anemia, so the T cells may come from the graft donor. Here the sequenced sample was peripheral blood, taken 360 days after TCRalphabeta/CD19-depleted stem cell transplant. CDR3 DNA: TGTGCCAGCAGTTACCCCACCGGGACAGTTAGCACAGATACGCAGTATTTT. Residues: CASSYPTGTVSTDTQYF.